Listed below are T cell receptor beta chains from one sample, sequenced in a study of cytomegalovirus exposure and HLA in healthy donors. Profiled with immunoSEQ multiplex PCR; TCRdb holds only in-frame clones, not every one. Of about 120,000 clones in the sample, approximately 76% were seen once. Sequenced: PBMCs. The receptors derive from a man in his 60s in good health and CMV-seropositive. The CDR3 runs from the conserved cysteine through the conserved F or W. The order of the fields is V gene, J gene, clone size, D gene, CDR3 protein, CDR3 DNA. The D gene is left open where the match is weak. Some rows mark clone size as missing; the rest say once, few, many or name a class of expanded clone.

v_gene: TRBV7-2; j_gene: TRBJ1-1; abundance: once; d_gene: NA; CDR3aa: CASSLLRGGVEAFF; CDR3nt: TGTGCCAGCAGCTTACTACGGGGGGGGGTTGAAGCTTTCTTT
v_gene: TRBV12-5; j_gene: TRBJ1-5; abundance: NA; d_gene: NA; CDR3aa: CASGLAPNQPQHF; CDR3nt: TGTGCTAGTGGTTTGGCTCCCAATCAGCCCCAGCATTTT
v_gene: TRBV29-1; j_gene: TRBJ2-7; abundance: NA; d_gene: NA; CDR3aa: CSVGDFEQYF; CDR3nt: TGCAGCGTTGGAGACTTTGAGCAGTACTTC
v_gene: TRBV7-3; j_gene: TRBJ2-3; abundance: NA; d_gene: TRBD2; CDR3aa: CASSLMARLAGDGSTDTQYF; CDR3nt: TGTGCCAGCAGCTTAATGGCCCGACTAGCGGGAGATGGGAGCACAGATACGCAGTATTTT
v_gene: TRBV6-6; j_gene: TRBJ1-5; abundance: NA; d_gene: TRBD1; CDR3aa: CASSYSGQGASQPQHF; CDR3nt: TGTGCCAGCAGTTACTCCGGACAGGGGGCGAGTCAGCCCCAGCATTTT
v_gene: TRBV6-1; j_gene: TRBJ1-2; abundance: once; d_gene: NA; CDR3aa: CASTISLNSGGYTF; CDR3nt: TGTGCCAGCACGATCTCTCTGAACTCGGGGGGCTACACCTTC
v_gene: TRBV7-2; j_gene: TRBJ1-1; abundance: NA; d_gene: NA; CDR3aa: CASSLLFNTEAFF; CDR3nt: TGTGCCAGCAGCTTATTATTTAACACTGAAGCTTTCTTT
v_gene: TRBV7-9; j_gene: TRBJ1-2; abundance: few; d_gene: TRBD1; CDR3aa: CASSLDWQGANGYTF; CDR3nt: TGTGCCAGCAGCTTAGACTGGCAGGGGGCGAATGGCTACACCTTC
v_gene: TRBV19; j_gene: TRBJ1-1; abundance: NA; d_gene: TRBD1; CDR3aa: CASSRRQGALDTEAFF; CDR3nt: TGTGCCAGTAGTAGGCGACAGGGGGCCCTTGACACTGAAGCTTTCTTT
v_gene: TRBV5-1; j_gene: TRBJ2-7; abundance: NA; d_gene: TRBD2; CDR3aa: CASSLFGGGNYEQYF; CDR3nt: TGCGCCAGCAGCCTATTTGGGGGAGGGAACTACGAGCAGTACTTC
v_gene: TRBV28; j_gene: TRBJ2-7; abundance: NA; d_gene: TRBD2; CDR3aa: CASSLLGTSGTYEQYF; CDR3nt: TGTGCCAGCAGTTTGCTCGGGACTAGCGGAACCTACGAGCAGTACTTC
v_gene: TRBV30; j_gene: TRBJ2-1; abundance: NA; d_gene: TRBD2; CDR3aa: CAWSYPTGGGANEQFF; CDR3nt: TGTGCCTGGAGTTACCCGACTGGCGGGGGGGCGAATGAGCAGTTCTTC
v_gene: TRBV7-3; j_gene: TRBJ1-1; abundance: few; d_gene: TRBD1; CDR3aa: CASSLPGQEGVCRNNTEAFF; CDR3nt: TGTGCCAGCAGCCTACCGGGACAGGAGGGGGTTTGCCGCAATAACACTGAAGCTTTCTTT
v_gene: TRBV7-3; j_gene: TRBJ1-1; abundance: NA; d_gene: NA; CDR3aa: CASSLSPDRPNTEAFF; CDR3nt: TGTGCCAGCAGCTTAAGCCCTGACAGGCCGAACACTGAAGCTTTCTTT
v_gene: TRBV2; j_gene: TRBJ1-2; abundance: NA; d_gene: NA; CDR3aa: CASSERQGVGGYTF; CDR3nt: TGTGCCAGCAGTGAACGGCAGGGTGTGGGTGGCTACACCTTC
v_gene: TRBV5-1; j_gene: TRBJ1-1; abundance: few; d_gene: NA; CDR3aa: CASSLIGANTEAFF; CDR3nt: TGCGCCAGCAGCTTGATTGGGGCGAACACTGAAGCTTTCTTT
v_gene: TRBV10-1; j_gene: TRBJ1-5; abundance: NA; d_gene: NA; CDR3aa: CATAEDLNQPQHF; CDR3nt: TGCGCCACAGCCGAGGACTTAAATCAGCCCCAGCATTTT
v_gene: TRBV6-4; j_gene: TRBJ2-1; abundance: NA; d_gene: TRBD1; CDR3aa: CASSPKDRARGNEQFF; CDR3nt: TGTGCCAGCAGTCCTAAGGACAGGGCGAGGGGCAATGAGCAGTTCTTC
v_gene: TRBV7-2; j_gene: TRBJ2-2; abundance: NA; d_gene: TRBD2; CDR3aa: CASAGLAEGSTGELFF; CDR3nt: TGTGCCAGCGCGGGACTAGCGGAGGGGAGCACCGGGGAGCTGTTTTTT
v_gene: TRBV9; j_gene: TRBJ2-2; abundance: NA; d_gene: NA; CDR3aa: CASSVPRGYGGVSTGELFF; CDR3nt: TGTGCCAGCAGCGTACCCAGGGGCTACGGCGGAGTTAGCACCGGGGAGCTGTTTTTT
v_gene: TRBV11-2; j_gene: TRBJ2-4; abundance: NA; d_gene: NA; CDR3aa: CASSLAENSQYF; CDR3nt: TGTGCCAGCAGTCTCGCCGAAAACAGTCAGTACTTC
v_gene: TRBV7-9; j_gene: TRBJ2-1; abundance: NA; d_gene: TRBD2; CDR3aa: CASSPGTSGGLYSYNEQFF; CDR3nt: TGTGCCAGCAGCCCGGGGACTAGCGGGGGCCTGTACTCCTACAATGAGCAGTTCTTC
v_gene: TRBV5-6; j_gene: TRBJ2-7; abundance: NA; d_gene: TRBD2; CDR3aa: CASSLLAGDEYEQYF; CDR3nt: TGTGCCAGCAGCTTGCTAGCGGGAGACGAATACGAGCAGTACTTC
v_gene: TRBV19; j_gene: TRBJ1-6; abundance: NA; d_gene: TRBD1; CDR3aa: CASSAGQTNSPLHF; CDR3nt: TGTGCCAGTAGTGCGGGACAGACTAATTCACCCCTCCACTTT
v_gene: TRBV18; j_gene: TRBJ2-3; abundance: once; d_gene: TRBD1; CDR3aa: CASSPGQGGDTQYF; CDR3nt: TGTGCCAGCTCACCGGGACAGGGGGGAGATACGCAGTATTTT
v_gene: TRBV6-1; j_gene: TRBJ1-4; abundance: NA; d_gene: NA; CDR3aa: CASSAPTRRKLFF; CDR3nt: TGTGCCAGCAGTGCCCCTACCCGCCGGAAACTGTTTTTT
v_gene: TRBV7-9; j_gene: TRBJ1-5; abundance: NA; d_gene: TRBD1; CDR3aa: CASSAGGGNQPQHF; CDR3nt: TGTGCCAGCAGCGCAGGGGGCGGCAATCAGCCCCAGCATTTT
v_gene: TRBV6-4; j_gene: TRBJ1-6; abundance: once; d_gene: NA; CDR3aa: CASSDRPGWDSPLHF; CDR3nt: TGTGCCAGCAGTGACCGCCCGGGATGGGATTCACCCCTCCACTTT
v_gene: TRBV19; j_gene: TRBJ2-5; abundance: NA; d_gene: TRBD1; CDR3aa: CASRDRGSDETQYF; CDR3nt: TGTGCCAGTAGGGACAGGGGGTCGGACGAGACCCAGTACTTC
v_gene: TRBV5-1; j_gene: TRBJ1-2; abundance: NA; d_gene: TRBD1; CDR3aa: CASSPRRDSYGYTF; CDR3nt: TGCGCCAGCAGCCCACGCCGGGACAGCTATGGCTACACCTTC
v_gene: TRBV7-2; j_gene: TRBJ2-1; abundance: NA; d_gene: TRBD2; CDR3aa: CASSLVAGGAWNEQFF; CDR3nt: TGTGCCAGCAGCTTAGTGGCCGGGGGGGCCTGGAATGAGCAGTTCTTC
v_gene: TRBV28; j_gene: TRBJ1-5; abundance: NA; d_gene: TRBD1; CDR3aa: CASGIYRGGNQPQHF; CDR3nt: TGTGCCAGCGGGATCTACAGGGGCGGCAATCAGCCCCAGCATTTT
v_gene: TRBV19; j_gene: TRBJ1-5; abundance: NA; d_gene: NA; CDR3aa: CASSDTSNSNQPQHF; CDR3nt: TGTGCCAGTAGTGATACAAGTAATAGCAATCAGCCCCAGCATTTT
v_gene: TRBV27; j_gene: TRBJ1-1; abundance: few; d_gene: NA; CDR3aa: CASSPQAGNTEAFF; CDR3nt: TGTGCCAGCAGTCCCCAGGCGGGGAACACTGAAGCTTTCTTT
v_gene: TRBV11-3; j_gene: TRBJ1-1; abundance: NA; d_gene: NA; CDR3aa: CASSAGVAEAFF; CDR3nt: TGTGCCAGCAGCGCAGGGGTGGCAGAAGCTTTCTTT
v_gene: TRBV5-1; j_gene: TRBJ2-1; abundance: NA; d_gene: NA; CDR3aa: CASSSTTYNEQFF; CDR3nt: TGCGCCAGCAGTTCGACAACCTACAATGAGCAGTTCTTC
v_gene: TRBV18; j_gene: TRBJ2-2; abundance: NA; d_gene: TRBD1; CDR3aa: CASSRDRNTGELFF; CDR3nt: TGTGCCAGCTCACGGGACAGAAACACCGGGGAGCTGTTTTTT
v_gene: TRBV2; j_gene: TRBJ1-5; abundance: NA; d_gene: NA; CDR3aa: CASRGKDSNSNQPQHF; CDR3nt: TGTGCCAGCAGGGGGAAGGACAGTAATAGCAATCAGCCCCAGCATTTT
v_gene: TRBV19; j_gene: TRBJ1-5; abundance: NA; d_gene: TRBD1; CDR3aa: CASSIGTGGSGSNQPQHF; CDR3nt: TGTGCCAGTAGTATAGGGACAGGGGGCTCGGGAAGCAATCAGCCCCAGCATTTT
v_gene: TRBV5-4; j_gene: TRBJ2-3; abundance: few; d_gene: TRBD1; CDR3aa: CASSPDRVSTDTQYF; CDR3nt: TGTGCCAGCAGTCCCGACAGGGTCAGCACAGATACGCAGTATTTT
v_gene: TRBV28; j_gene: TRBJ2-7; abundance: NA; d_gene: TRBD1; CDR3aa: CASSSPRQGQAYEQYF; CDR3nt: TGTGCCAGCAGTTCTCCTAGACAGGGACAAGCTTACGAGCAGTACTTC
v_gene: TRBV29-1; j_gene: TRBJ2-7; abundance: once; d_gene: NA; CDR3aa: CSVEDPRFRQYF; CDR3nt: TGCAGCGTTGAAGATCCACGGTTTCGGCAGTACTTC